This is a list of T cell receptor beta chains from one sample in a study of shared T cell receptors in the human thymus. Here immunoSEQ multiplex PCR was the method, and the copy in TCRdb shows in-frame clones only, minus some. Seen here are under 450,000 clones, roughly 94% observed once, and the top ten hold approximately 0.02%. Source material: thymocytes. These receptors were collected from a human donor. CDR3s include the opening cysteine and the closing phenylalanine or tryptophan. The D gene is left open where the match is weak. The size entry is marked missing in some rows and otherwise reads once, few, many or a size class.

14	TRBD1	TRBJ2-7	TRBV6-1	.	TGTGCCAGCAGCCTACAGGGGCATACCTACGAGCAGTACTTC	CASSLQGHTYEQYF
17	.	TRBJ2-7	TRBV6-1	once	TGTGCCAGCAGTGAAGGATTGGAGTGGAGGAGCTCCTACGAGCAGTACTTC	CASSEGLEWRSSYEQYF
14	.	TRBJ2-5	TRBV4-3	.	TGCGCCAGCAGCGAATACAGGTTCCAAGAGACCCAGTACTTC	CASSEYRFQETQYF
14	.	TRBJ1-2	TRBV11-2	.	TGTGCCAGCACCCTGGGGTGGGGCGACTATGGCTACACCTTC	CASTLGWGDYGYTF
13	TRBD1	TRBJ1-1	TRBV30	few	TGTGCCTGGAGTATTGACAGGGGAACTGAAGCTTTCTTT	CAWSIDRGTEAFF
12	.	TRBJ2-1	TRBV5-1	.	TGCGCCAGCAGCTCGAGGGGGCGGGGGCAGTTCTTC	CASSSRGRGQFF
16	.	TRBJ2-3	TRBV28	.	TGTGCCAGCAGTCCTCACAACGAGGAGGGCGCAGATACGCAGTATTTT	CASSPHNEEGADTQYF
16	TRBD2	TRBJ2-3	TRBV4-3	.	TGCGCCAGCAGCCAAGGGACTAGCGGGGTCACAGATACGCAGTATTTT	CASSQGTSGVTDTQYF
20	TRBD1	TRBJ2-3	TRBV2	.	TGTGCCAGCAGTGACCCGGGACAGGGATTGGCCCCTAGTCACACAGATACGCAGTATTTT	CASSDPGQGLAPSHTDTQYF
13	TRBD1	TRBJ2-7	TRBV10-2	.	TGCGCCAGCAGTGAGCAGGGGGCATACGAGCAGTACTTC	CASSEQGAYEQYF
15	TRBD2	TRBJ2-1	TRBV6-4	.	TGTGCCAGCAGTGACCCCAGGACTAGCGTCAATGAGCAGTTCTTC	CASSDPRTSVNEQFF
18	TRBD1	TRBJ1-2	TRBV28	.	TGTGCCAGCAGTGGCCCCGGGACAGGGGGTACATGTAACTATGGCTACACCTTC	CASSGPGTGGTCNYGYTF
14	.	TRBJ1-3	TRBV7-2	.	TGTGCCAGCAGCTTAATCCTGACTGGAAACACCATATATTTT	CASSLILTGNTIYF
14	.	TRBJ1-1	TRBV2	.	TGTGCCAGCAGTCGCAGGATGGGGAGCACTGAAGCTTTCTTT	CASSRRMGSTEAFF
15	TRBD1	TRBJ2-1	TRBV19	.	TGTGCCAGTAGTGCTGGGACAGGGATTGACAATGAGCAGTTCTTC	CASSAGTGIDNEQFF
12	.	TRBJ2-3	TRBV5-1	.	TGCGCCAGCAGCTCCAGAACAGATACGCAGTATTTT	CASSSRTDTQYF
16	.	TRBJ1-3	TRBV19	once	TGTGCCAGTAGTATGGGGCAGATACGTACCAAAAACACCATATATTTT	CASSMGQIRTKNTIYF
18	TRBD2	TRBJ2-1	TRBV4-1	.	TGCGCCAGCAGCCAAGAAGGGGTCGTACTAGCGGATAACAATGAGCAGTTCTTC	CASSQEGVVLADNNEQFF
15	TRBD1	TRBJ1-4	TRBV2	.	TGTGCCAGCAGAAGAAGGGACAGAACGCCCGAAAAACTGTTTTTT	CASRRRDRTPEKLFF
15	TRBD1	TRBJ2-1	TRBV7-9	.	TGTGCCAGCAGCTCGACAGGGCGAGCCTCCGGGGAGCAGTTCTTC	CASSSTGRASGEQFF
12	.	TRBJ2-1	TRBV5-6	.	TGTGCCAGCAGCGAATACGACAATGAGCAGTTCTTC	CASSEYDNEQFF
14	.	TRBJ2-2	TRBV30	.	TGTGCCTGGAGTGTACTCGGGTCTGGCGGGGAGCTGTTTTTT	CAWSVLGSGGELFF
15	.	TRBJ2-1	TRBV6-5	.	TGTGCCAGCAGTTCCGCTAGTTTGTCCTACAATGAGCAGTTCTTC	CASSSASLSYNEQFF
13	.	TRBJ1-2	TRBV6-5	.	TGTGCCACGCTAGGGGTCAGGGCTTTCGGCTACACCTTC	CATLGVRAFGYTF
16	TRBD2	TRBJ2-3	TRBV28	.	TGTGCTAGCAGTTTGCCTAGCGGGAGTGGCACAGATACGCAGTATTTT	CASSLPSGSGTDTQYF
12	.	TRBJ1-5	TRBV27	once	TGTGCCAGCAGTGGCATGGATCAGCCCCAGCATTTT	CASSGMDQPQHF
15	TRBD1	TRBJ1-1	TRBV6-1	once	TGTGCCAGCAGTGAAGGGACAGGGGGGAAGACTGAAGCTTTCTTT	CASSEGTGGKTEAFF
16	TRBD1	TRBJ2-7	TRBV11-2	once	TGTGCCAGCAGCCATTGGGGGAGGACAGGGTCCTACGAGCAGTACTTC	CASSHWGRTGSYEQYF
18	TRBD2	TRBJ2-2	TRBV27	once	TGTGCCAGCAGTCCCGGGCCCGCTAGCGGGAGGTTCGACGGGGAGCTGTTTTTT	CASSPGPASGRFDGELFF
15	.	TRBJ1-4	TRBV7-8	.	TGTGCCAGCAGCTTAGCGGTTCGGTTAGGGGTAGAACTGTTTTTT	CASSLAVRLGVELFF
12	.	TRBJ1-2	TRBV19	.	TGTGCCAGCCGGGGCAGGAACTATGGCTACACCTTC	CASRGRNYGYTF
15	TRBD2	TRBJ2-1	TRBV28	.	TGTGCCAGCAGTAGCGGGGCCAAAACCTACAATGAGCAGTTCTTC	CASSSGAKTYNEQFF
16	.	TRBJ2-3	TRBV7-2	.	TGTGCCAGCAGCCACCTTGAGCGACCACCCACAGATACGCAGTATTTT	CASSHLERPPTDTQYF
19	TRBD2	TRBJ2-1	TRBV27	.	TGTGCCAGCAGTACATTCGGGACTAGCGGGAGTAAGTCCTACAATGAGCAGTTCTTC	CASSTFGTSGSKSYNEQFF
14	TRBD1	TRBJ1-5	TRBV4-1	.	TGCGCCAGCAGCCAACGACAGGGAGGTCCGCCCCAGCATTTT	CASSQRQGGPPQHF
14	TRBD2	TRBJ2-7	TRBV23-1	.	TGCGCCAGCTGGAAAACTAGCGCAGGCTACGAGCAGTACTTC	CASWKTSAGYEQYF
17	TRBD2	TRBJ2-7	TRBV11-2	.	TGTGCCAGCAGCTCCCCGGTGTGTACTAGCGCTACCTACGAGCAGTACTTC	CASSSPVCTSATYEQYF
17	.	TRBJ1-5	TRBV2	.	TGTGCCAGCAGTGAACAGGGTGATGACAAAAGCAATCAGCCCCAGCATTTT	CASSEQGDDKSNQPQHF
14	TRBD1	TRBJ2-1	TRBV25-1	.	TGTGCCAGCATACCGGGACAGGGGGCCAATGAGCAGTTCTTC	CASIPGQGANEQFF
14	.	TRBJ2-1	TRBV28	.	TGTGCCAGCAGTTTCGGGAGCTCCTACAATGAGCAGTTCTTC	CASSFGSSYNEQFF
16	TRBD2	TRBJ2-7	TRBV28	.	TGTGCCAGCAGTTGGTTACGGCGGGAGGGCTCCTACGAGCAGTACTTC	CASSWLRREGSYEQYF
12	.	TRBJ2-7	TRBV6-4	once	TGTGCCAGCAGTGACGGATTCAGCGAGCAGTACTTC	CASSDGFSEQYF
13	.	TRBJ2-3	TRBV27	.	TGTGCCAGCAGTTTAGGAGTCGGACCACCCCAGTATTTT	CASSLGVGPPQYF
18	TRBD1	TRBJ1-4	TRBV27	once	TGTGCCAGCAGTTTATTCGGACAGGGGGCGTTAGCAGGTGAAAAACTGTTTTTT	CASSLFGQGALAGEKLFF
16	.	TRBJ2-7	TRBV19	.	TGTGCCAGTAGTATAGTTGGGGACGAAACTTCCTACGAGCAGTACTTC	CASSIVGDETSYEQYF
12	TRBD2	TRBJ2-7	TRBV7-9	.	TGTGCCAGCACCGGGACTAGCTACGAGCAGTACTTC	CASTGTSYEQYF
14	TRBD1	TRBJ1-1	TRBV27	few	TGTGCCAGCAGTCCAGAGAACAGGGGGCCGTTGGCTTTCTTT	CASSPENRGPLAFF
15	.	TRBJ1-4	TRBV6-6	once	TGTGCCAGCAGTTACCGTAGTGGCACAAATGAAAAACTGTTTTTT	CASSYRSGTNEKLFF
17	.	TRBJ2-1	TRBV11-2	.	TGTGCCAGCAGCTTCGCCCGGGGACCCCCGAAACCAAGTGAGCAGTTCTTC	CASSFARGPPKPSEQFF
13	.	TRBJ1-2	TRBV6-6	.	TGTGCCAGCAGCTCCGTGTCTAACTATGGCTACACCTTC	CASSSVSNYGYTF
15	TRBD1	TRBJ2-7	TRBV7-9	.	TGTGCCAGCAGCCGTCGCGACAGGGGGCAGTGGGAGCAGTACTTC	CASSRRDRGQWEQYF
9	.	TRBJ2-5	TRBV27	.	TGTGCCGCGGGGGAGACCCAGTACTTC	CAAGETQYF
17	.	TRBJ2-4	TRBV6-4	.	TGTGCCACCTATCGTTCCCGGACGTCACTAGCCAAAAACATTCAGTACTTC	CATYRSRTSLAKNIQYF
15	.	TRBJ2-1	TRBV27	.	TGTGCCAGCAGTTTAGAGTGGGTACTTTACAATGAGCAGTTCTTC	CASSLEWVLYNEQFF
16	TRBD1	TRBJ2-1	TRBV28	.	TGTGCCAGCAGTTCCAATCCGGGACAGGGCTACAATGAGCAGTTCTTC	CASSSNPGQGYNEQFF
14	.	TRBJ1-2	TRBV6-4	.	TGTGCCAGCAGTGACGGCAGGGGACCCTATGGCTACACCTTC	CASSDGRGPYGYTF